The clone carrying this T cell receptor beta chain was found a few times. Its antigen is unknown. These data come from a study of cytomegalovirus exposure and HLA in healthy donors. Study-level background: Among 150 million to 200 million T cells, an earlier analysis found roughly 110 million unique TCR beta sequences.

Study outcomes and limitations: 164 TCR beta chains were listed as cytomegalovirus-associated. The study found most TCR sequences rare, yet found some public TCRs in many donors. In a later analysis, at a false discovery rate of 0.05, 15,000 to 20,000 TCR beta sequences were associated with HLA alleles.

From germline, CDR1 is SNHLY and CDR2 FYNNEI. J lost 7 bases, V lost 8 bases, and 9 bases had no gene match. The CDR3 is 15 residues long. The PCR had 60 Vbeta and 13 Jbeta primers. TCRdb's table, derived via immunoSEQ multiplex PCR, lists solely in-frame clones and lacks some. Of 86,000 or so clones in the sample, roughly 80% were seen once. The sequencing sample was made of PBMCs. The chain couples TRBV2 to TRBJ1-4; 11 nucleotides align to TRBD1. This receptor was identified in a woman aged 40 to 50 in good health and CMV-seropositive. The CDR3 reads CASGGQGDRGEKLFF. The CDR3 DNA reads TGTGCCAGCGGGGGACAGGGGGATCGGGGTGAAAAACTGTTTTTT.